Listed below are T cell receptor beta chains from one sample, sequenced in a study of blood T cells in healthy people across ages. TCRdb redid the calling of the 5' RACE reads with MiXCR, one entry per CDR3 protein. This sample has roughly 1,700,000 distinct CDR3 sequences, with 25% to 30% found just once. The specimen was blood. These receptors came from a young woman in good health. The CDR3 runs from the conserved cysteine through the conserved F or W. A D gene is named only where the DNA matches it firmly. Size tells how often a clone was seen (once, few, many) or the class of an expanded clone, and some rows leave it out.

CDR3 DNA,CDR3 protein,clone size,J gene,V gene,D gene,CDR3 length
TGTGCCAGCAGCCAAGGACAGGGCTTTAATTCACCCCTCCACTTT,CASSQGQGFNSPLHF,few,TRBJ1-6,TRBV3-1,TRBD1,15
TGCGCCAGCAGGGACAGGGATAGGAGTCAGCCCCAGCATTTT,CASRDRDRSQPQHF,-,TRBJ1-5,TRBV10-2,TRBD1,14
TGTGCCAGCAGTTACAGAAAGGACAGCCGAATCGGGGAGCTGTTTTTT,CASSYRKDSRIGELFF,-,TRBJ2-2,TRBV6-5,-,16
TGTGCCAGCAGCCGCTTGGGGTATGGGGACTATGGCTACACCTTC,CASSRLGYGDYGYTF,-,TRBJ1-2,TRBV6-5,-,15
TGTGCCAGCAGCCCGCGGAGAGCCCGGGCAGATACGCAGTATTTT,CASSPRRARADTQYF,few,TRBJ2-3,TRBV7-2,-,15
TGTGCCAGCTCATATCAAGCCGGGACTACATACAATGAGCAGTTCTTC,CASSYQAGTTYNEQFF,few,TRBJ2-1,TRBV18,TRBD2,16
TGTGCCAGCAGCGGGTTCTCTATGAACACTGAAGCTTTCTTT,CASSGFSMNTEAFF,few,TRBJ1-1,TRBV12-3/TRBV12-4,-,14
TGTGCCAGCGACAGACAGAATGAGCAGTTCTTC,CASDRQNEQFF,-,TRBJ2-1,TRBV13,-,11
TGTGCCAGCAGTTTTGCCTTAACGGGGAGCCAGCCCCAGCATTTT,CASSFALTGSQPQHF,-,TRBJ1-5,TRBV12-3/TRBV12-4,-,15
TGTGCCAGCAGTGGGTCCCTAAATACGCAGTATTTT,CASSGSLNTQYF,-,TRBJ2-3,TRBV2,-,12
TGTGCCAACAGCTTAGGAGTAGCGGGGTGGAGAGATACGCAGTATTTT,CANSLGVAGWRDTQYF,-,TRBJ2-3,TRBV7-8,TRBD2,16
TGCAGTGCTGAACGCTGGCGGGGGGGCAATGAGCAGTTCTTC,CSAERWRGGNEQFF,few,TRBJ2-1,TRBV20-1,TRBD2,14
TGCAGTGCCTATACTAGCTTTAGCACAGATACGCAGTATTTT,CSAYTSFSTDTQYF,many,TRBJ2-3,TRBV20-1,-,14
TGTGCCAGAGGGGCCGGGACTAGGTCCTACGGGCAGTACTTC,CARGAGTRSYGQYF,few,TRBJ2-7,TRBV6-4,TRBD2,14
TGCAGTGCTAGGGGGAGAAATATGGGGCCCTACGAGCAGTACTTC,CSARGRNMGPYEQYF,few,TRBJ2-7,TRBV20-1,-,15
TGCGCCAGCAGCTTGGGGGGACGGGACAGCTATGGCTACACCTTC,CASSLGGRDSYGYTF,few,TRBJ1-2,TRBV5-1,TRBD1,15
TGTGCCAGCAGTTTAGTACTAGCGGGGAAGGAGACCCAGTACTTC,CASSLVLAGKETQYF,many,TRBJ2-5,TRBV12-3/TRBV12-4,TRBD2,15
TGCAGTGCTGGGAGTGGGGATGAAAAACTGTTTTTT,CSAGSGDEKLFF,many,TRBJ1-4,TRBV20-1,-,12
TGCAGCGTCGTTAGTGGCAATCAGCCCCAGCATTTT,CSVVSGNQPQHF,-,TRBJ1-5,TRBV29-1,-,12
TGTGCCAGCAGTTACTCGAGGGGGCGGACTAGCGCCAATGAGCAGTTCTTC,CASSYSRGRTSANEQFF,-,TRBJ2-1,TRBV6-5,TRBD2,17
TGCAGTGTCCGGGACAGCGGCGGAGAAAAACTGTTTTTT,CSVRDSGGEKLFF,-,TRBJ1-4,TRBV20-1,TRBD1,13
TGTGCCAGCAGTTTATCCCGGGGGGGCCCTTCCCAAGAGACCCAGTACTTC,CASSLSRGGPSQETQYF,-,TRBJ2-5,TRBV12-3/TRBV12-4,TRBD2,17
TGCGCCAGCAGCAGTGCGCCTGGGAGGGAAGAGACCCAGTACTTC,CASSSAPGREETQYF,-,TRBJ2-5,TRBV5-1,TRBD2,15
TGTGCCAGCTCACCACCGGACGGGCTTCGGGAGACCCAGTACTTC,CASSPPDGLRETQYF,few,TRBJ2-5,TRBV18,-,15
TGCGCCGGCAGCCAAGACCCAGCGAAGGAGACCCAGTACTTC,CAGSQDPAKETQYF,few,TRBJ2-5,TRBV4-1,-,14
TGCAGTGCTTTTTTCCTAGGTGCGCAGTTCTTC,CSAFFLGAQFF,many,TRBJ2-1,TRBV20-1,-,11
TGTGCCAGCAGCTTAGGACTAGCGGGAGGGCTAGACGAGCAGTACTTC,CASSLGLAGGLDEQYF,few,TRBJ2-7,TRBV7-2,TRBD2,16
TGCGCCAGCAGCTCCCCCAGCGGGGGGTCACCCGCAGATACGCAGTATTTT,CASSSPSGGSPADTQYF,many,TRBJ2-3,TRBV4-1,TRBD2,17
TGCAGCGTTGAGGAGGCGGTCAATCAGCCCCAGCATTTT,CSVEEAVNQPQHF,-,TRBJ1-5,TRBV29-1,-,13
TGTGCCAGCAGTGAAGTCGGGACATTTGGAAACACCATATATTTT,CASSEVGTFGNTIYF,-,TRBJ1-3,TRBV6-1,-,15
TGTGCCAGCAGCGATGGGGGAATCGGGATAAGGGGTTGGGGCTACACCTTC,CASSDGGIGIRGWGYTF,few,TRBJ1-2,TRBV7-9,-,17
TGCAGCGGGGGGGAACGCACCGGGGAACTGTTTTTT,CSGGERTGELFF,-,TRBJ2-2,TRBV29-1,-,12
TGTGCCAGCAGTCCCAGGGTGAAGTTGAACACCGGGGAGCTGTTTTTT,CASSPRVKLNTGELFF,-,TRBJ2-2,TRBV7-6,-,16
TGTGCCAGCAGTTACGGCAGGGGGACCTACGAGCAGTACTTC,CASSYGRGTYEQYF,few,TRBJ2-7,TRBV6-5,TRBD1,14
TGTGCCAGCAGCGTAGGCCGGCGGGCTGGCACCTACGAGCAGTACTTC,CASSVGRRAGTYEQYF,-,TRBJ2-7,TRBV9,-,16
TGTGCCGGCAGCGTAGAAGGATCTAATGAAAAACTGTTTTTT,CAGSVEGSNEKLFF,-,TRBJ1-4,TRBV9,-,14
TGCGCCAGCGGTGAGTCCTATGAGCAGTTCTTC,CASGESYEQFF,-,TRBJ2-1,TRBV10-2,-,11
TGTGCCAGCACCTACTGGACCCCGGGGGTTGATGAGCAGTTCTTC,CASTYWTPGVDEQFF,-,TRBJ2-1,TRBV6-2/TRBV6-3,-,15
TGCAGTGCCCAGCGGGGTAATACCTACGAGCAGTACTTC,CSAQRGNTYEQYF,-,TRBJ2-7,TRBV20-1,TRBD2,13
TGCGCCAGCAGCCCGACCCTAGCGGTAAACTACGAGCAGTACTTC,CASSPTLAVNYEQYF,-,TRBJ2-7,TRBV5-1,TRBD2,15